Below are 11 T cell receptor beta chains sequenced from a single sample in a study of blood T cells in healthy people across ages. Combining a sample-barcoded 5' primer with a J-beta primer mix, a second PCR ran for about 7 to 12 cycles. One entry per CDR3 protein, called by TCRdb with MiXCR from the 5' RACE reads. The sample has 1,100,000 or so distinct CDR3 sequences, more than 35% seen once. Sequencing was done on a sample of blood. These receptors originate from a woman in her sixties in good health.

This clonotype has only a few counts. The gene calls are TRBV29-1 and TRBJ2-7; possibly TRBD2 for D (6 bases). From germline, CDR1 is SQVTM and CDR2 ANQGSEA. CDR3 length: 13 residues. The CDR3 reads CAAGGGLLNEQYF. The DNA for the CDR3 is TGCGCGGCCGGGGGAGGCCTTTTGAACGAGCAGTACTTC.

This clonotype has a handful of counts. This rearrangement joins TRBV6-4 to TRBJ2-5; no clear D gene. This CDR3 has 10 amino acids. V lost 0 bases to trimming and J lost 11 bases, with 4 bases between them. Germline CDR1 MRHNA, CDR2 SNTAGT. The CDR3 is CASSDSVQYF. DNA for the CDR3: TGTGCCAGCAGTGACTCTGTGCAGTACTTC.

This clonotype has only a few counts. The CDR3 protein is CASSQVVGLNSGSVKDTQYF. CDR3 DNA sequence: TGTGCCAGCAGCCAAGTTGTGGGGCTCAATAGCGGGAGTGTTAAAGATACGCAGTATTTT. This chain uses TRBV4-2 with TRBJ2-3; 9 bases align to TRBD2. There are 20 residues in the CDR3. V gave up 1 base and J gave up 5 bases; unmatched junction bases: 19. From germline, CDR1 is LGHNA and CDR2 YNFKEQ.

Points on this clonotype: With a much larger clone just one base away, this may be a read error. The CDR3 nucleotides are TGTGCCAGCAGCCAAGCACTAGCGGTCTACGAGCAGTACTTC. Translation: CASSQALAVYEQYF. The chain employs TRBV4-2 and TRBJ2-4; 8 positions match TRBD2. The tail of the sequence fits TRBJ2-7 better, so the J call may be wrong. CDR3 size: 14 residues. Germline V gene sequence: CDR1 LGHNA, CDR2 YNFKEQ.

The rearrangement joins TRBV7-8 to TRBJ2-5; a weak D match, TRBD1 (6 bases). Germline CDR1 and CDR2: SGHVS and FQNEAQ. Deletions cut 5 bases from V and 11 bases from J, with 12 bases between. The length of the CDR3 is 11 residues. The CDR3 loop is CASSLERGQYF. The CDR3 coding sequence is TGTGCCAGCAGCCTGGAGAGGGGGCAGTACTTC. Drawing the rest from reference TRBV7-8 and TRBJ2-5, the complete variable domain is GAGVSQSPRYKVAKRGQDVALRCDPISGHVSLFWYQQALGQGPEFLTYFQNEAQLDKSGLPSDRFFAERPEGSVSTLKIQRTQQEDSAVYLCASSLERGQYFGPGTRLLVL.

About this clonotype itself: A clone one base away is much larger, so this may be a read error. The chain has TRBV4-2 and TRBJ2-1, with D maybe TRBD2 (5 bases). The tail of the sequence fits TRBJ2-7 better, so the J call may be wrong. CDR1 is LGHNA and CDR2 is YNFKEQ in the germline V gene. The CDR3 runs to 17 residues. The CDR3 spells CASSQDRQRSSYNEQYF. The CDR3 nucleotides read TGTGCCAGCAGCCAAGATCGGCAGCGGAGCTCCTACAATGAGCAGTACTTC.

The V call is TRBV24-1, the J call TRBJ2-7; TRBD1 matches 10 bases. The germline V gene has CDR1 KGHDR and CDR2 SFDVKD. The CDR3 runs to 13 residues. Unmatched junction bases numbered 7, after V lost 9 bases and J lost 6 bases. This CDR3 is CATSGTGDREQYF. CDR3 nucleotide sequence: TGTGCCACCTCCGGGACAGGGGACCGCGAGCAGTACTTC.

The rearrangement links TRBV6-2 or TRBV6-3 to TRBJ1-4; 12 bases align to TRBD1. The CDR3 covers 15 residues. Germline CDR1 and CDR2: MNHEY and SVGEGT. V was pared by 5 bases and J by 7 bases, with 5 bases of the junction left unmatched. This CDR3 reads CASSRGTGGGEKLFF. The DNA for the CDR3 is TGTGCCAGCAGTCGGGGGACAGGGGGCGGTGAAAAACTGTTTTTT.

About this clonotype: Being one base from a much bigger clone, this may be a read error. The chain employs TRBV4-2 and TRBJ1-5; no definite D call. The CDR3 sequence is 15 residues long. The V end lost 0 bases, the J end lost 5 bases, and 11 bases lay between the germline ends. Germline lookup yields CDR1 LGHNA and CDR2 YNFKEQ. The CDR3 reads CASSQDRDLDQPQHF. DNA for the CDR3: TGTGCCAGCAGCCAAGATCGGGATCTGGATCAGCCCCAGCATTTT.

This clonotype was seen only a few times. V and J are TRBV9 and TRBJ2-1, with D tentatively TRBD1 (5 bases). Trimming removed 6 bases at V and 3 bases at J, with 13 bases between. The V gene's germline CDR1 is SGDLS and CDR2 YYNGEE. The CDR3 is 14 residues long. The CDR3 bases are TGTGCCAGCACCCCAGGGCTAGGCTACAATGAGCAGTTCTTC. Translation gives CASTPGLGYNEQFF. Full variable domain (missing parts from reference TRBV9 and TRBJ2-1): DSGVTQTPKHLITATGQRVTLRCSPRSGDLSVYWYQQSLDQGLQFLIQYYNGEERAKGNILERFSAQQFPDLHSELNLSSLELGDSALYFCASTPGLGYNEQFFGPGTRLTVL.

This clonotype was seen a handful of times. J is TRBJ2-1 and V is TRBV7-8; D unresolved. This CDR3 has 13 amino acids. The germline gives CDR1 SGHVS, CDR2 FQNEAQ. Trimming left V 5 bases short and J 7 bases short, with 12 bases between. CDR3 bases: TGTGCCAGCAGCCCCCTGAAATTAAATGAGCAGTTCTTC. This encodes CASSPLKLNEQFF.